This is a list of T cell receptor beta chains from one sample in a study of shared clonotypes between healthy human individuals. TCRdb keeps only in-frame clones here, not all; method: immunoSEQ multiplex PCR. There are hundreds of thousands of clones in the sample; roughly 95% occur only once, and 0.11% lies in the top ten. What was sequenced was naive CD8+ T cells sorted from blood. The receptors were gathered from a woman younger than 45 in good health. Each CDR3 is given with its conserved first and last residue. D genes are given only for firm matches. The listing skips clone size in some rows; elsewhere it reads once, few, many or a size class.

d_gene | abundance | j_gene | len | v_gene | CDR3aa | CDR3nt
TRBD1 | once | TRBJ2-7 | 15 | TRBV5-6 | CASSFGQGNFYEQYF | TGTGCCAGCAGCTTTGGACAGGGGAACTTCTACGAGCAGTACTTC
TRBD2 | . | TRBJ2-2 | 17 | TRBV7-9 | CASSANLLAENTGELFF | TGTGCCAGCAGCGCCAATCTTCTAGCGGAAAACACCGGGGAGCTGTTTTTT
. | . | TRBJ2-7 | 13 | TRBV5-6 | CASSLAVSYEQYF | TGTGCCAGCAGCTTGGCCGTCTCCTACGAGCAGTACTTC
TRBD1 | . | TRBJ2-7 | 15 | TRBV4-2 | CASSQEGTGIYEQYF | TGTGCCAGCAGCCAAGAAGGGACAGGGATTTACGAGCAGTACTTC
TRBD1 | once | TRBJ2-7 | 13 | TRBV7-8 | CASSWDRSYEQYF | TGTGCCAGCAGCTGGGACAGATCCTACGAGCAGTACTTC
. | . | TRBJ1-2 | 13 | TRBV6-6 | CASNLEANYGYTF | TGTGCCAGCAATTTGGAGGCTAACTATGGCTACACCTTC
. | . | TRBJ2-7 | 14 | TRBV28 | CASSPHRGTYEQYF | TGTGCCAGCAGTCCACATAGGGGGACCTACGAGCAGTACTTC
TRBD2 | . | TRBJ2-1 | 18 | TRBV11-2 | CASSFAPPGTSGMGEQFF | TGTGCCAGCAGCTTTGCGCCTCCCGGGACTAGCGGGATGGGTGAGCAGTTCTTC
. | . | TRBJ1-2 | 13 | TRBV28 | CASSLSRAYGYTF | TGTGCCAGCAGTTTATCGCGGGCTTATGGCTACACCTTC
TRBD2 | . | TRBJ2-7 | 15 | TRBV27 | CASSLSGAGGYEQYF | TGTGCCAGCAGTTTATCGGGGGCGGGAGGGTACGAGCAGTACTTC
. | . | TRBJ1-2 | 14 | TRBV21-1 | CASSIRGRRYGYTF | TGTGCCAGCAGCATAAGGGGGCGTAGGTATGGCTACACCTTC
. | . | TRBJ2-2 | 15 | TRBV7-9 | CASSLAGANTGELFF | TGTGCCAGCAGCTTGGCCGGGGCCAACACCGGGGAGCTGTTTTTT
. | once | TRBJ2-1 | 12 | TRBV2 | CASISIYNEQFF | TGTGCCAGCATTTCGATTTACAATGAGCAGTTCTTC
. | . | TRBJ2-3 | 13 | TRBV11-3 | CASSLTFTDTQYF | TGTGCCAGCAGCTTGACTTTCACAGATACGCAGTATTTT
TRBD1 | . | TRBJ2-7 | 13 | TRBV9 | CASSGDRGNEQYF | TGTGCCAGCAGCGGAGACAGGGGAAACGAGCAGTACTTC